This record concerns one T cell receptor (beta chain) sequence. Its binding antigen is unknown. Base qualities were left out, and no much larger clone turns up one base away. The data are from a study of CD8 T cells in Susac syndrome (dated by TCRdb to the late 2010s). For the study in its entirety: The study used repertoire sequencing to test whether antigen drove CD8+ T cell activation and differentiation in Susac syndrome. The full study reports these points: The TCR sequencing and HLA analysis was acknowledged to have included a relatively small number of individuals.

CDR1 LGHDT and CDR2 YNNKEL are derived from the germline V gene (reference sequence). There are 16 amino acids in the CDR3, from cysteine to phenylalanine inclusive. Just CDR3 DNA is preserved here, 48 bases in frame from base 1. For this chain, trimming is 5 bases at the V end and 3 bases at the J end, and the number of junction bases without a gene match is 10. Peripheral blood CD8+ and CD4+ T cells from healthy donors, Susac syndrome patients and multiple sclerosis patients were profiled by high-throughput TCR beta sequencing. Healthy donors were age- and sex-matched controls. Bulk CD8+ and CD4+ T cells were purified magnetically by negative isolation, whereas CD8+ TEMRA cells were enriched by FACS. Blood was drawn into EDTA tubes, processed within 24 hours, and PBMCs were isolated by density gradient centrifugation. PBMCs destined for TCR sequencing were cryopreserved in liquid nitrogen and later thawed in a 37 °C water bath. The sorted or isolated CD4+, CD8+ and CD8+ TEMRA cells had a purity of 90% or higher.

RNA was extracted using the RNeasy kit, and 0.5 to 1 microgram was reverse transcribed with random hexamers. The immunoSEQ multiplex PCR assay, which covers 54 Vbeta and 13 Jbeta segments, was used to amplify TCR beta CDR3 regions. PCR amplification bias was corrected by using a synthetic template baseline for primer optimization and computational correction. Per the original workflow: Reads were assigned to V, D and J genes according to IMGT and analyzed in immunoSEQ Analyzer, with only productive sequences retained. Clonality was computed as one minus Shannon entropy normalized by log2 of the number of productive unique sequences. For each patient and control, public and private clones were evaluated within the 100 most prevalent clones. Clones were defined as Susac-specific when absent from the healthy and MS cohorts, from 1052 published viral clones and from other ImmuneACCESS disease sequences. The raw public data were reprocessed by TCRdb itself: fastp quality trimming at Q25, MiXCR clonotype calling, in-frame beta chains only. Each entry merges the rows of one CDR3 protein and shows their most common DNA and genes. The V and J calls and clone size are TCRdb's, not the authors'. This sample is represented by 120,000 to 150,000 distinct CDR3 sequences; approximately 94% of them were singletons. The ten largest account for nearly 0.085% of the sample.

Sequencing used CD4+ T cells from PBMCs. This TCR was sampled from a human donor in good health. The chain uses TRBV3-1 and TRBJ2-5; TRBD2 aligns with 9 central bases. The CDR3 region has the sequence CASSSARSGREETQYF. Read as DNA, the sequence is TGTGCCAGCAGCTCAGCCCGTAGCGGGAGAGAAGAGACCCAGTACTTC.